This TCR beta chain was recovered during a study of blood T cell repertoires in COVID-19. This table comes from immunoSEQ multiplex PCR, and its TCRdb copy is limited to in-frame clones, with some not included. The profile shows roughly 7,400 clones, approximately 90% of them singletons. The specimen was peripheral blood. The TCR originated in a man aged 70 or older with active COVID-19.

CDR3 residues: CASSPGARGEFQETQYF. CDR3 nucleotides: TGTGCCAGCAGCCCCGGAGCCCGGGGTGAGTTCCAAGAGACCCAGTACTTC. The chain links TRBV5-6 to TRBJ2-5, with a weak D call TRBD2 (5 bases). Trimming stripped 4 bases from V and 1 base from J, with 20 bases between. Per the germline V gene, CDR1 is SGHDT and CDR2 is YYEEEE. The CDR3 loop spans 17 amino acids.